What follows are 29 T cell receptor beta chains derived from one specimen sequenced in a study of shared clonotypes between healthy human individuals. CD8 cells regarded as naive lacked CD45RO, were positively chosen for CCR7, and omitted terminally differentiated effector memory CD45RA+ cells. This table comes from immunoSEQ multiplex PCR, and its TCRdb copy is limited to in-frame clones, with some not included. The table shows millions of clones, with about 94% occurring only once. Sequences were obtained from naive CD8+ T cells sorted from blood. The receptors here all came from a man younger than 30 in good health.

The chain links TRBV5-4 to TRBJ2-7, with D unclear. Per germline, CDR1 SGHNT and CDR2 YYREEE (reference sequence). V lost 0 bases and J lost 3, with 10 bases in between. There are 14 residues in the CDR3. CDR3 region: CASSLDGPNYEQYF. In nucleotides, the CDR3 is TGTGCCAGCAGCTTGGACGGGCCGAACTACGAGCAGTACTTC.

This chain connects TRBV9 to TRBJ2-1; 8 positions agree with TRBD2. The CDR3 runs to 15 residues. The germline gives CDR1 SGDLS, CDR2 YYNGEE. V trimming: 0 bases; J trimming: 5 bases; junction bases outside the gene matches: 4. CDR3 DNA sequence: TGTGCCAGCAGCGTAGGAGATAGCGGGAACAATGAGCAGTTCTTC. Protein product: CASSVGDSGNNEQFF. Full variable domain (remainder filled in from reference TRBV9 and TRBJ2-1): DSGVTQTPKHLITATGQRVTLRCSPRSGDLSVYWYQQSLDQGLQFLIQYYNGEERAKGNILERFSAQQFPDLHSELNLSSLELGDSALYFCASSVGDSGNNEQFFGPGTRLTVL.

The chain uses TRBV5-5 and TRBJ2-2; D is unresolved. The germline gives CDR1 SGHKS, CDR2 YYEKEE (reference sequence). V lost 1 base and J 5 bases, leaving 6 bases between the germline ends. The CDR3 is 13 amino acids. The CDR3 coding sequence is TGTGCCAGCAGCTTGTATGGGACCGGGGAGCTGTTTTTT. Its protein product is CASSLYGTGELFF.

The chain employs TRBV4-3 and TRBJ2-1; D assignment may be TRBD1 or TRBD2 (6 bases each). The V and J ends lost 4 bases and 4 bases respectively, with 14 bases between them. Germline V gene data show CDR1 as LGHNA and CDR2 as YSLEER. The CDR3 length is 15 residues. CDR3: CASSPTGAGYNEQFF. The DNA for the CDR3 is TGCGCCAGCAGCCCTACGGGGGCGGGGTACAATGAGCAGTTCTTC.

This chain uses TRBV7-8 with TRBJ2-1, with 14 nucleotides matching TRBD2. Looked up from germline, CDR1 is SGHVS and CDR2 is FQNEAQ. The CDR3 runs 20 residues. The V and J ends lost 5 bases and 0 bases, in that order; junction bases with no gene match: 12. The DNA of the CDR3 is TGTGCCAGCAGCGCAGGACTAGCGGGGGGTCCAAACCTCTCCTACAATGAGCAGTTCTTC. Residues: CASSAGLAGGPNLSYNEQFF.

The chain combines TRBV7-9 with TRBJ2-2; D is ambiguous. Trimming pared 2 bases from V and 0 bases from J, leaving 13 bases between. CDR1 and CDR2 (germline): SEHNR, FQNEAQ (reference sequence). CDR3 length: 17 amino acids. The CDR3 sequence is CASSLRGPGTNTGELFF. The CDR3, as DNA: TGTGCCAGCAGCTTAAGAGGCCCAGGAACGAACACCGGGGAGCTGTTTTTT.

A remark on this clone: This sample includes further DNA sequences coding for the same CDR3. V usage is TRBV9 and J usage is TRBJ2-7; D possibly uses TRBD1 or TRBD2 (5 bases each). Germline-derived CDR1 and CDR2 are SGDLS and YYNGEE. Trimming removed 3 bases from V and 0 bases from J, with 7 bases in between. CDR3 size: 13 residues. CDR3 sequence: CASSGGSSYEQYF. CDR3 in DNA: TGTGCCAGCAGCGGGGGGAGCTCCTACGAGCAGTACTTC.

This rearrangement joins TRBV7-9 to TRBJ2-7, with D unclear. This CDR3 region has 11 residues. The germline CDR1 and CDR2 sequences are SEHNR and FQNEAQ (reference sequence). Trimming took 7 bases from V and 5 from J, leaving 9 bases between them. The CDR3 loop reads CASTFSDEQYF. The DNA of the CDR3 is TGTGCCAGCACCTTTTCCGACGAGCAGTACTTC.

The chain couples TRBV10-3 to TRBJ1-5; D unclear. Germline CDR1 is ENHRY and CDR2 is SYGVKD. This CDR3 contains 18 residues. With 2 bases removed from V and 3 bases from J, the gap between germline ends came to 20 bases. The CDR3 coding sequence is TGTGCCATCAGTGAGCCAGCCCATGGGAAAAGCGACAATCAGCCCCAGCATTTT. Its protein is CAISEPAHGKSDNQPQHF.

On this clone itself: The same CDR3 also results from other DNA sequences found in this sample. V usage is TRBV9 and J usage is TRBJ2-3; 10 bases align to TRBD2. Germline lookup yields CDR1 SGDLS and CDR2 YYNGEE. This CDR3 comprises 14 residues. The ends lost 1 base at V and 6 bases at J; junction bases unmatched: 2. The CDR3 DNA sequence: TGTGCCAGCAGCGTAAGCGGGGGGGCCGATACGCAGTATTTT. Its translation is CASSVSGGADTQYF.

The rearrangement links TRBV10-3 to TRBJ1-2; D is unresolved. This CDR3 has 13 amino acids. The V and J ends lost 8 bases and 2 bases respectively, with 12 bases between them. Germline loops: CDR1 ENHRY, CDR2 SYGVKD. CDR3 DNA sequence: TGTGCCATCCCCTCAGAGGGAAACTATGGCTACACCTTC. Translated: CAIPSEGNYGYTF.

V gene TRBV6-5 combines with J gene TRBJ2-5; D is ambiguous. The CDR3 covers 14 residues. CDR1 is MNHEY and CDR2 is SVGAGI in the germline V gene. V was shortened by 8 bases and J by 3 bases, with 16 bases between the two germline ends. DNA of the CDR3: TGTGCCAGCGTGGATCCCACGTGGAAAGAGACCCAGTACTTC. Its protein is CASVDPTWKETQYF.

The chain couples TRBV27 to TRBJ2-7; D possibly corresponds to TRBD2 (5 bases). V was trimmed by 7 bases and J by 3 bases, leaving 13 bases between them. Germline V lookup: CDR1 MNHEY, CDR2 SMNVEV (reference sequence). The CDR3 length is 13 residues. CDR3 sequence reads: CASTPSRGYEQYF. CDR3 DNA: TGTGCCAGCACGCCAAGTCGGGGCTACGAGCAGTACTTC.

The chain carries TRBV7-9 and TRBJ2-3, with TRBD2 identical over 13 bases. J was trimmed by 2 bases and V by 5 bases; bases with no gene match: 7. The length of the CDR3 is 17 residues. CDR1 is SEHNR, CDR2 FQNEAQ, per germline (reference sequence). The CDR3 DNA follows: TGTGCCAGCAGCCCAAGACTAGCGGGGGGCTACACAGATACGCAGTATTTT. Encoded protein: CASSPRLAGGYTDTQYF.

The chain joins TRBV4-1 to TRBJ2-7, with D possibly called TRBD1 or TRBD2 (6 bases each). V was shortened by 0 bases and J by 5 bases, with 14 bases between the two germline ends. The CDR3 has 15 residues. From germline, CDR1 is MGHRA and CDR2 YSYEKL. CDR3 sequence (DNA): TGCGCCAGCAGCCAAGATGCGGGATACAGGGACGAGCAGTACTTC. This codes for CASSQDAGYRDEQYF.

Details on this clone: Other DNA sequences in the same sample also yield this CDR3. The chain carries TRBV5-1 and TRBJ2-7; D assignment may be TRBD1 or TRBD2 (5 bases each). The length of the CDR3 is 15 residues. In germline, CDR1 is SGHRS, CDR2 YFSETQ. The ends were cut back, 0 bases at V and 0 bases at J, with 10 bases in the middle. CDR3 coding DNA: TGCGCCAGCAGCTTGGAGATCGGGACCTCCTACGAGCAGTACTTC. Translated: CASSLEIGTSYEQYF. Combining the CDR3 with reference TRBV5-1 and TRBJ2-7 gives the whole variable domain KAGVTQTPRYLIKTRGQQVTLSCSPISGHRSVSWYQQTPGQGLQFLFEYFSETQRNKGNFPGRFSGRQFSNSRSEMNVSTLELGDSALYLCASSLEIGTSYEQYFGPGTRLTVT.

The chain uses TRBV9 and TRBJ2-2, with 7 bases matching TRBD1. J gave up 3 bases and V 4 bases, and 9 bases lay outside the gene matches. This CDR3 region has 16 residues. Looked up from germline, CDR1 is SGDLS and CDR2 is YYNGEE. CDR3 nucleotides: TGTGCCAGCAGCACGACCGGGACAGCCTACACCGGGGAGCTGTTTTTT. It yields the protein CASSTTGTAYTGELFF.

The genes are TRBV7-9 and TRBJ2-2; D is unresolved. Trimming left V 0 bases short and J 3 bases short, with 8 bases between. Germline V lookup: CDR1 SEHNR, CDR2 FQNEAQ (reference sequence). This CDR3 contains 15 residues. This CDR3 reads CASSLAPMYTGELFF. The CDR3 DNA is TGTGCCAGCAGCTTAGCGCCCATGTACACCGGGGAGCTGTTTTTT.

A word on this clone: Other DNA sequences in the sample encode the same CDR3. The CDR3 nucleotides read TGTGCCAGTAGTATCGGGGGCCGCTCCTACGAGCAGTACTTC. Its translation is CASSIGGRSYEQYF. V is TRBV19 and J is TRBJ2-7, with D perhaps being TRBD1 or TRBD2 (6 bases each). V shed 3 bases and J shed 0 bases, with 9 bases lying between them. The CDR3 runs to 14 residues. The germline V gene has CDR1 LNHDA and CDR2 SQIVND (reference sequence).

This clone was recorded only once. The V call is TRBV25-1, the J call TRBJ1-4; possible D gene TRBD1, 5 bases. This CDR3 is built from 13 residues. Trimming took off 7 bases at V and 8 bases at J, with 14 bases between the two ends. Germline-derived CDR1 and CDR2 are MGHDK and SYGVNS. The CDR3 sequence is CASTSTPGEKLFF. CDR3 nucleotide sequence: TGTGCCAGCACCTCTACCCCAGGGGAAAAACTGTTTTTT.

The chain couples TRBV10-2 to TRBJ1-1; 7 bases line up with TRBD1. Germline CDR1 and CDR2: WSHSY and SAAADI. Trimming at V came to 6 bases and at J to 0 bases, leaving 7 bases not matched to a gene. The CDR3 extends over 15 amino acids. The CDR3 DNA follows: TGCGCCAGCAGCCCCATTACAGGGGTGAACACTGAAGCTTTCTTT. Residues: CASSPITGVNTEAFF.

This clone has only one observation. The genes are TRBV6-1 and TRBJ2-7; 11 nucleotides match TRBD2. This CDR3 is built from 15 residues. J gave up 5 bases and V 6 bases, and 9 bases lay outside the gene matches. Germline CDR1 reads MNHNS; CDR2 reads SASEGT. The CDR3, as DNA: TGTGCCAGCAGCGAACTAGCGGGAGTAAGGGACGAGCAGTACTTC. Protein sequence: CASSELAGVRDEQYF.

This sequence joins TRBV27 and TRBJ2-2; D may be TRBD1 (6 bases). Trimming pared 6 bases from V and 4 bases from J, leaving 12 bases between. The CDR3 has 14 residues. Germline V lookup: CDR1 MNHEY, CDR2 SMNVEV (reference sequence). CDR3 coding DNA: TGTGCCAGCAGATCAGGGGTAATCACCGGGGAGCTGTTTTTT. Translated, it gives CASRSGVITGELFF.

The chain carries TRBV5-6 and TRBJ2-3, with no clear D. V was clipped by 0 bases and J by 1 base, with 9 bases between them. Germline-derived CDR1 and CDR2 are SGHDT and YYEEEE. The CDR3 has 15 residues. CDR3 amino acids: CASSLELQGTDTQYF. The CDR3 DNA sequence: TGTGCCAGCAGCTTGGAATTGCAGGGCACAGATACGCAGTATTTT.

This chain links TRBV7-8 with TRBJ2-3; D is ambiguous. In germline, CDR1 is SGHVS, CDR2 FQNEAQ. The CDR3 has 16 residues. The ends were cut back, 3 bases at V and 2 bases at J, with 15 bases in the middle. DNA for the CDR3: TGTGCCAGCAGCTTGTTTCTTTGGCCCGACACAGATACGCAGTATTTT. It encodes CASSLFLWPDTDTQYF.

V gene TRBV4-3 combines with J gene TRBJ2-1; D not certain. CDR3 length: 16 residues. V was trimmed by 0 bases and J by 0 bases, leaving 9 bases between them. Germline V gene lookup returns CDR1 LGHNA and CDR2 YSLEER. CDR3 DNA: TGCGCCAGCAGCCAAGACGCGCTGGGCTCCTACAATGAGCAGTTCTTC. The encoded protein is CASSQDALGSYNEQFF.

This sequence joins TRBV2 and TRBJ2-1, with TRBD2 matching over 7 bases. Germline-derived CDR1 and CDR2 are SNHLY and FYNNEI. The CDR3 is made up of 16 amino acids. V trimming: 9 bases; J trimming: 2 bases; junction bases outside the gene matches: 13. The CDR3 DNA reads as TGTGCCAGTCACGTAGGCACTAGCGTGCCCTACAATGAGCAGTTCTTC. This encodes CASHVGTSVPYNEQFF.

V usage is TRBV25-1 and J usage is TRBJ1-2; D gene ambiguous. Germline CDR1 is MGHDK and CDR2 is SYGVNS. V lost 4 bases and J 4 bases, leaving 7 bases between the germline ends. The CDR3 length is 12 residues. The CDR3 is CASSAGFYGYTF. DNA of the CDR3: TGTGCCAGCAGTGCTGGGTTCTATGGCTACACCTTC.

V usage is TRBV11-2 and J usage is TRBJ2-7; no clear D gene. This CDR3 is built from 17 residues. Trimming stripped 1 base from V and 2 bases from J, with 18 bases between. Germline V gives CDR1 SGHAT, CDR2 FQNNGV. The CDR3 bases are TGTGCCAGCAGCTTAGTTGTACAGCCTGACGGAACCTACGAGCAGTACTTC. It is translated as CASSLVVQPDGTYEQYF. The full variable domain, with the rest looked up from reference TRBV11-2 and TRBJ2-7, is EAGVAQSPRYKIIEKRQSVAFWCNPISGHATLYWYQQILGQGPKLLIQFQNNGVVDDSQLPKDRFSAERLKGVDSTLKIQPAKLEDSAVYLCASSLVVQPDGTYEQYFGPGTRLTVT.